This paragraph reports one T cell receptor beta chain. MiXCR was run by TCRdb on the reads, yielding one entry per CDR3 protein. The table records fewer than 15,000 distinct CDR3 sequences, 15% to 20% of them present only once. This CDR3 comprises 13 residues. Trimming at V came to 7 bases and at J to 6 bases, leaving 4 bases not matched to a gene. The germline CDR1 and CDR2 sequences are MNHNS and SASEGT. The data belong to a study of liver allograft versus peripheral blood T cells. The overall study: Blood and transplanted-liver T cell receptor repertoires from recipients were compared.

The receptor was isolated from a human patient who had a liver transplant. The graft donor may account for some of the T cells. This chain joins TRBV6-1 and TRBJ2-2; TRBD2 matches 8 bases. CDR3 in amino acids: CASKGLAAGELFF. The CDR3 nucleotides are TGTGCCAGCAAAGGACTAGCAGCCGGGGAGCTGTTTTTT.